Below, 4 T cell receptor beta chains from the same sample are listed, as sequenced in a study of beta chain features in type 1 diabetes. The entirety of the isolated RNA underwent reverse transcription, so expressed TCRB transcripts were sequenced. The protocol was immunoSEQ multiplex PCR, while the TCRdb copy is restricted to in-frame clones and leaves out a portion. The repertoire includes approximately 170,000 clones, over 55% of them detected once, and approximately 0.089% sits in the top ten. The study, taken as a whole, reports: All four CD4+ subsets of Type 1 diabetes patients contained TCRB CDR3s that were moderately but significantly shorter.

These receptors' antigens are unknown. Sample: naive CD4+ T cells from blood. These receptor sequences come from a man aged 25-40 years with type 1 diabetes.

J is TRBJ1-1 and V is TRBV10-3, with D hard to call. Looked up from germline, CDR1 is ENHRY and CDR2 is SYGVKD. V was trimmed by 6 bases and J by 1 base, leaving 9 bases between them. The CDR3 totals 13 residues. CDR3 sequence reads: CAISQTQNTEAFF. The CDR3 nucleotides read TGTGCCATCAGCCAGACACAGAACACTGAAGCTTTCTTT.

The chain recombines TRBV7-2 with TRBJ1-2; tentative D call: TRBD1 (5 bases). The V and J ends lost 0 bases and 6 bases respectively, with 11 bases between them. The CDR3 contains 14 residues. Germline CDR1 is SGHTA and CDR2 is FQGNSA. The DNA of the CDR3 is TGTGCCAGCAGCTTAGCGCCCCAGGGCCATGGCTACACCTTC. Encoded protein: CASSLAPQGHGYTF. Drawing the rest from reference TRBV7-2 and TRBJ1-2, the complete variable domain is GAGVSQSPSNKVTEKGKDVELRCDPISGHTALYWYRQSLGQGLEFLIYFQGNSAPDKSGLPSDRFSAERTGGSVSTLTIQRTQQEDSAVYLCASSLAPQGHGYTFGSGTRLTVV.

The chain combines TRBV30 with TRBJ2-7; D possibly corresponds to TRBD2 (6 bases). The CDR3 is 12 amino acids. V dropped 3 bases and J dropped 5 bases, with 11 bases sitting between them. Germline-derived CDR1 and CDR2 are GTSNPN and SVGIG (reference sequence). The CDR3 bases are TGTGCCTGGAGCCGGAGGGACGACGAGCAGTACTTC. It translates to CAWSRRDDEQYF.

The rearrangement joins TRBV4-3 to TRBJ2-4; D gene uncertain. Looked up from germline, CDR1 is LGHNA and CDR2 is YSLEER. The CDR3 is 14 amino acids. The V end was cut by 5 bases, the J end by 0 bases, with 8 bases between. CDR3 nucleotides: TGCGCCAGCAGCGTGGGGTTAGCCAAAAACATTCAGTACTTC. Residues: CASSVGLAKNIQYF.